One and the same sample provided the 29 T cell receptor beta chains below, sequenced in a study of blood T cell repertoires in COVID-19 (dated by TCRdb to 2020 to 2022). Libraries were built with the immunoSEQ multiplex PCR assay. TCRdb limited this immuneACCESS table to in-frame rearrangements with V and J called. A share of clones is missing; checked studies link under half to unresolved V genes, and the rest is unexplained. This sample gives 200,000 to 300,000 clones in total; roughly 90% of them show up just once. The top ten clones comprise roughly 0.8% of the sample. The sample taken for sequencing was peripheral blood. The receptor set was obtained from a woman in her thirties with acute or convalescent COVID-19.

The V and J genes are TRBV6-2 or TRBV6-3 and TRBJ2-3; D remains ambiguous. Germline V gene data show CDR1 as MNHEY and CDR2 as SVGEGT. Trimming stripped 2 bases from V and 2 bases from J, with 8 bases between. The CDR3 runs 14 residues. In nucleotides, the CDR3 is TGTGCCAGCAGTTACGGTGCGTTCACAGATACGCAGTATTTT. Its protein is CASSYGAFTDTQYF.

V and J are TRBV7-2 and TRBJ1-5; 7 positions match TRBD1. The CDR3 runs to 14 residues. Germline CDR1 is SGHTA and CDR2 is FQGNSA. Trimming removed 6 bases from V and 4 bases from J; junction bases left unmatched: 6. The DNA of the CDR3 is TGTGCCAGCAGGCCCGGGACAGTGAATCAGCCCCAGCATTTT. Its translation is CASRPGTVNQPQHF. The whole variable domain, remainder taken from reference TRBV7-2 and TRBJ1-5, is GAGVSQSPSNKVTEKGKDVELRCDPISGHTALYWYRQSLGQGLEFLIYFQGNSAPDKSGLPSDRFSAERTGGSVSTLTIQRTQQEDSAVYLCASRPGTVNQPQHFGDGTRLSIL.

The chain has TRBV11-1 and TRBJ2-2; TRBD1 is a possible D gene (6 bases). V gave up 3 bases and J gave up 4 bases, with 15 bases separating them. Germline lookup yields CDR1 SGHAT and CDR2 FQDESV (reference sequence). This CDR3 contains 16 residues. The CDR3 here is CASSFYRARGTGELFF. The CDR3 nucleotides read TGTGCCAGCAGCTTTTACAGGGCGAGAGGCACCGGGGAGCTGTTTTTT.

The V call is TRBV5-1, the J call TRBJ1-4; no clear D gene. CDR3 size: 14 residues. V was trimmed by 1 base and J by 4 bases, leaving 8 bases between them. CDR1 SGHRS and CDR2 YFSETQ come from the germline V gene. The CDR3 region has the DNA TGCGCCAGCAGCTTGCGGGGTTTTAATGAAAAACTGTTTTTT. Its protein product is CASSLRGFNEKLFF.

The rearrangement joins TRBV7-2 to TRBJ2-1; 7 bases are a match to TRBD2. CDR3 length equals 17 residues. V shed 1 base, J shed 6 bases, and the junction held 12 bases outside the gene matches. Germline CDR1 and CDR2: SGHTA and FQGNSA. The CDR3: CASSLGLKSGNVNEQFF. Here the CDR3 DNA reads TGTGCCAGCAGCTTAGGTCTAAAGAGCGGGAATGTCAATGAGCAGTTCTTC.

This clone was observed once. J is TRBJ2-1 and V is TRBV4-1; TRBD2 matches 12 bases. The CDR3 has 18 amino acids. V was pared by 0 bases and J by 7 bases, with 10 bases of the junction left unmatched. Germline CDR1 MGHRA, CDR2 YSYEKL. CDR3 DNA sequence: TGCGCCAGCAGCCAAGATTTGACTAGCGGGAGCGGTGGGAATGAGCAGTTCTTC. This encodes CASSQDLTSGSGGNEQFF.

The J gene is TRBJ1-5, the V gene TRBV7-2, with no clear D. Trimming pared 2 bases from V and 0 bases from J, leaving 8 bases between. The CDR3 totals 15 residues. The germline gives CDR1 SGHTA, CDR2 FQGNSA. CDR3 protein: CASSLFSDSNQPQHF. CDR3 DNA sequence: TGTGCCAGCAGCTTATTTAGCGATAGCAATCAGCCCCAGCATTTT.

The V gene is TRBV18, the J gene TRBJ2-5; D gene uncertain. From germline, CDR1 is KGHSH and CDR2 LQKENI. The CDR3 sequence is 13 residues long. The V gene lost 0 bases and the J gene lost 2 bases, with 4 bases spanning the gap. DNA of the CDR3: TGTGCCAGCTCACCACCCAGTCAAGAGACCCAGTACTTC. It yields the protein CASSPPSQETQYF.

The CDR3 nucleotides read TGTGCCAGCAGCCACAGGGTTGTAGGTTGCAATCAGCCCCAGCATTTT. It translates to CASSHRVVGCNQPQHF. The rearrangement joins TRBV3-1 (or the pseudogene TRBV3-2) to TRBJ1-5; D might be TRBD1 (5 bases). This CDR3 is built from 16 residues. The germline V gene has CDR1 LGHDT and CDR2 YNNKEL (reference sequence). Trimming took off 3 bases at V and 2 bases at J, with 14 bases between the two ends.

The CDR3 protein is CASSLQGRWETQYF. DNA for the CDR3: TGTGCCAGCAGCTTGCAGGGGCGCTGGGAGACCCAGTACTTC. The chain combines TRBV5-6 with TRBJ2-5, with D tentatively TRBD1 (6 bases). This CDR3 is built from 14 residues. The germline V gene encodes CDR1 SGHDT and CDR2 YYEEEE. Trimming stripped 1 base from V and 5 bases from J, with 12 bases between.

The chain employs TRBV7-9 and TRBJ1-2; no definite D call. V was pared by 4 bases and J by 0 bases, with 6 bases between. CDR3 length equals 13 residues. Germline assignment: CDR1 SEHNR and CDR2 FQNEAQ (reference sequence). The CDR3 coding sequence is TGTGCCAGCAGCTCAGCCGCTAACTATGGCTACACCTTC. This translates into CASSSAANYGYTF.

The J gene is TRBJ1-5, the V gene TRBV18; D is unresolved. The CDR3 covers 15 residues. Trimming took 3 bases from V and 3 from J, leaving 12 bases between them. From germline, CDR1 is KGHSH and CDR2 LQKENI. The CDR3 here is CASSPREGFNQPQHF. Written as DNA, the CDR3 is TGTGCCAGCTCACCCCGGGAAGGGTTCAATCAGCCCCAGCATTTT.

The chain uses TRBV18 and TRBJ1-1; D is uncertain. Germline V CDR1 and CDR2: KGHSH, LQKENI. CDR3 length: 12 amino acids. Trimming took 3 bases from V and 6 from J, leaving 8 bases between them. The CDR3 coding sequence is TGTGCCAGCTCACCTACGGGGTCTGAAGCTTTCTTT. Residues: CASSPTGSEAFF. Full variable domain (missing parts from reference TRBV18 and TRBJ1-1): NAGVMQNPRHLVRRRGQEARLRCSPMKGHSHVYWYRQLPEEGLKFMVYLQKENIIDESGMPKERFSAEFPKEGPSILRIQQVVRGDSAAYFCASSPTGSEAFFGQGTRLTVV.

This clone was recorded once. CDR3 nucleotides: TGTGCCAGCAGGGTAGAGGGTTCTAGCGGGAGGTACGAGCAGTACTTC. It yields the protein CASRVEGSSGRYEQYF. The chain joins TRBV7-2 to TRBJ2-7; 11 bases fit TRBD2. J gave up 4 bases and V 6 bases, and 11 bases lay outside the gene matches. This CDR3 spans 16 amino acids. From germline, CDR1 is SGHTA and CDR2 FQGNSA.

This clone was counted once. This rearrangement joins TRBV6-5 to TRBJ2-3; TRBD1 might be the D (5 bases). Germline CDR1 MNHEY, CDR2 SVGAGI. This CDR3 has 13 residues. V dropped 4 bases and J dropped 4 bases, with 9 bases sitting between them. DNA of the CDR3: TGTGCCAGCAGTTTCGGCAGGGCAGATACGCAGTATTTT. It yields the protein CASSFGRADTQYF.

This chain joins TRBV29-1 and TRBJ2-2; 7 nucleotides line up with TRBD2. V trimming: 6 bases; J trimming: 4 bases; junction bases outside the gene matches: 11. The CDR3 extends over 15 amino acids. Looked up from germline, CDR1 is SQVTM and CDR2 is ANQGSEA. The CDR3 bases are TGCAGCGTGCACTACAAGGGAGGGCCCACCGGGGAGCTGTTTTTT. Protein product: CSVHYKGGPTGELFF.

The chain uses TRBV27 and TRBJ2-7, with D hard to call. Germline V lookup: CDR1 MNHEY, CDR2 SMNVEV (reference sequence). The CDR3 spans 13 residues. Trimming took off 10 bases at V and 1 base at J, with 14 bases between the two ends. CDR3 sequence reads: CATLRSGSYEQYF. CDR3 coding DNA: TGTGCCACCCTAAGGTCAGGATCCTACGAGCAGTACTTC.

J is TRBJ1-5 and V is TRBV19, with 7 bases matching TRBD1. The CDR3 sequence is 15 residues long. The germline V gene encodes CDR1 LNHDA and CDR2 SQIVND (reference sequence). After removal of 1 base from V and 6 bases from J, the junction contained 6 bases not matched to a gene. CDR3 region: CASSIGQGRGQPQHF. In nucleotides, the CDR3 is TGTGCCAGTAGTATAGGACAGGGACGGGGTCAGCCCCAGCATTTT.

CDR3 DNA: TGTGCCAGCAGCCAATTAGGGGACAGGGGCACAGATACGCAGTATTTT. Protein: CASSQLGDRGTDTQYF. The V call is TRBV3-1 (or the pseudogene TRBV3-2), the J call TRBJ2-3; 9 nucleotides match TRBD1. V dropped 2 bases and J dropped 1; count of bases not matched to a gene: 4. The CDR3 contains 16 residues. CDR1 and CDR2 (germline): LGHDT, YNNKEL (reference sequence).

The chain joins TRBV9 to TRBJ1-4, with D unclear. Trimming shortened V by 3 bases and J by 12 bases, and 21 bases separated the two germline ends. The CDR3 loop spans 15 amino acids. Germline V gene data show CDR1 as SGDLS and CDR2 as YYNGEE. CDR3 sequence reads: CASSAYSDAPRELFF. The DNA for the CDR3 is TGTGCCAGCAGCGCATACAGCGACGCCCCGAGGGAACTGTTTTTT.

The V and J genes are TRBV2 and TRBJ2-7, with D possibly being TRBD2 (6 bases). CDR3 size: 15 residues. V lost 7 bases to trimming and J lost 2 bases, with 18 bases between them. The germline V gene has CDR1 SNHLY and CDR2 FYNNEI. The CDR3 is CASTSGLARTYEQYF. Written as DNA, the CDR3 is TGTGCCAGCACCTCTGGGCTAGCGCGAACCTACGAGCAGTACTTC.

The chain employs TRBV6-5 and TRBJ1-6; weak D call: TRBD1 (6 bases). Germline assignment: CDR1 MNHEY and CDR2 SVGAGI. This CDR3 has 14 amino acids. The germline V and J ends were trimmed by 10 bases and 5 bases, with 15 bases remaining between them. CDR3 bases: TGTGCCACGTGCTGGACAGAACATAATTCACCCCTCCACTTT. Protein: CATCWTEHNSPLHF.

This chain links TRBV5-1 with TRBJ2-5, with TRBD2 matching over 7 bases. Trimming removed 4 bases from V and 5 bases from J; junction bases left unmatched: 8. Germline V gene sequence: CDR1 SGHRS, CDR2 YFSETQ. The CDR3 is 14 residues long. CDR3 in DNA: TGCGCCAGCAGCAACGGACTAGAAAGGGAGACCCAGTACTTC. Translated, it gives CASSNGLERETQYF.

The chain couples TRBV5-6 to TRBJ1-1; D gene ambiguous. With 2 bases removed from V and 5 bases from J, the gap between germline ends came to 13 bases. The CDR3 spans 14 residues. Germline V gene sequence: CDR1 SGHDT, CDR2 YYEEEE. In DNA, the CDR3 is TGTGCCAGCAGCTTCGGTAGGTCCGGGACTGAAGCTTTCTTT. As protein: CASSFGRSGTEAFF.

The chain couples TRBV19 to TRBJ2-7; the match to TRBD1 covers 8 bases. CDR3 length: 16 amino acids. Germline V gene data show CDR1 as LNHDA and CDR2 as SQIVND (reference sequence). Trimming at V came to 2 bases and at J to 2 bases, leaving 8 bases not matched to a gene. CDR3 amino acids: CASSINSGQGTYEQYF. CDR3 bases: TGTGCCAGTAGTATAAACAGTGGACAGGGCACCTACGAGCAGTACTTC.

V usage is TRBV5-4 and J usage is TRBJ2-3; 7 bases align to TRBD2. This CDR3 region has 15 residues. In germline, CDR1 is SGHNT, CDR2 YYREEE (reference sequence). Unmatched junction bases numbered 14, after V lost 5 bases and J lost 8 bases. CDR3 region: CASRMESSGFGTQYF. Here the CDR3 DNA reads TGTGCCAGCAGGATGGAGAGTAGCGGGTTTGGTACGCAGTATTTT.

V gene TRBV5-1 combines with J gene TRBJ2-3; TRBD2 agrees at 10 bases. CDR3 size: 17 residues. V lost 1 base to trimming and J lost 3 bases; unmatched junction nucleotides: 8. The germline V gene has CDR1 SGHRS and CDR2 YFSETQ. The CDR3 spells CASSLLPSGSITDTQYF. The CDR3 coding sequence is TGCGCCAGCAGCTTGCTTCCTAGCGGGAGCATAACAGATACGCAGTATTTT.

The chain couples TRBV7-6 to TRBJ2-7; 7 bases align to TRBD2. The junction had 2 bases not matched to a gene; V was cut back by 5 bases and J by 4 bases. The CDR3 extends over 12 amino acids. Germline values: CDR1 SGHVS, CDR2 FNYEAQ. CDR3 residues: CASSGGGYEQYF. CDR3 sequence (DNA): TGTGCCAGCAGCGGGGGGGGTTACGAGCAGTACTTC.

The chain has TRBV12-5 and TRBJ2-3; a weak D match, TRBD1 (6 bases). CDR1 is LGHNT, CDR2 FRNRAP, per germline. This CDR3 is 13 amino acids long. V was cut by 1 base and J by 6 bases, with 8 bases left in between. The CDR3 sequence: CASGLGQGDTQYF. In nucleotides, the CDR3 is TGTGCTAGTGGTTTGGGGCAGGGGGATACGCAGTATTTT.